These T cell receptor beta chains were read from a single sample in a study of blood T cells in healthy people across ages. TCRdb itself ran the 5' RACE reads through MiXCR, one entry per CDR3 protein. The table has some 290,000 distinct CDR3 sequences, less than 30% seen once. Sequencing was done on a sample of blood. The receptors originated from a woman in her 70s in good health. Each CDR3 is given without its conserved first and last residue. D genes are given only for firm matches. Rows may omit the clone size; those that give it use once, few, many or a size class.

v_gene,d_gene,j_gene,abundance,CDR3aa
TRBV5-1,TRBD1,TRBJ1-1,.,ASSRTGPNTEAF
TRBV29-1,.,TRBJ2-3,.,GVDGGVPDTQY
TRBV4-2,TRBD2,TRBJ2-7,few,ASSQVGSGEYEQY
TRBV5-1,.,TRBJ2-7,.,ASSLERSSYEQY
TRBV10-3,.,TRBJ2-1,.,AIGVGSPDEQF
TRBV28,.,.,.,ASSLWGTVNEQF
TRBV20-1,TRBD2,TRBJ2-3,.,SASPQSSGRHGTQY
TRBV6-6,.,TRBJ2-5,.,ASSPPGTRKETQY
TRBV4-1,TRBD1,TRBJ1-1,few,ASSPTGQFNTEAF
TRBV4-2,.,TRBJ2-7,.,ASSPALSGDSYEQY
TRBV11-2,.,TRBJ1-4,many,ASSSRWGAGAEKLF
TRBV6-2/TRBV6-3,TRBD2,TRBJ2-5,many,ASSEWTSGRGGETQY
TRBV2,.,TRBJ2-7,.,ASYPSLTPLYEQY
TRBV29-1,.,TRBJ2-5,.,SAARSETQY
TRBV20-1,.,TRBJ2-5,few,SARRDTQETQY
TRBV7-3,TRBD2,TRBJ2-1,.,ASSSQGGLAGNEQF
TRBV7-8,TRBD1,TRBJ2-7,.,ASSFGGQGKGEQY
TRBV12-3/TRBV12-4,TRBD2,TRBJ2-4,once,ASSVSGGAKNIQY
TRBV6-2/TRBV6-3,.,.,.,ASSRGAEQY
TRBV20-1,TRBD2,TRBJ2-7,.,SAREKEGLRHSYEQY
TRBV29-1,.,TRBJ1-1,many,SVEARQNTEAF
TRBV20-1,.,TRBJ1-1,.,SARDPGHINTEAF
TRBV7-2,TRBD1,TRBJ1-4,.,ASSLVGQGREKLF
TRBV28,.,TRBJ2-3,.,ASRVRGNTDTQY
TRBV4-1,TRBD1,TRBJ2-7,.,ASSQGDSYSYEQY
TRBV12-3/TRBV12-4,.,TRBJ1-2,few,ASGETVSGYT
TRBV12-3/TRBV12-4,.,TRBJ1-4,few,ASSSQGPPTNEKLF
TRBV5-5,.,TRBJ2-1,.,ASSGYGAYNEQF
TRBV6-1,.,TRBJ1-5,many,ASSEVLTDPNQPQH
TRBV12-3/TRBV12-4,TRBD2,TRBJ2-1,.,ASSFRTSVHEQF
TRBV10-3,.,.,few,VISESRDLYEQF
TRBV4-1,.,TRBJ2-2,.,ANSTGHMNTGELF
TRBV11-2,TRBD1,TRBJ1-2,few,ASSSWTGSVYGYT
TRBV29-1,.,TRBJ2-5,few,STRAHQETQY
TRBV10-1,TRBD2,TRBJ2-1,few,ASSETSGSWSEQF
TRBV7-3,.,TRBJ2-2,few,ASSLYTYTGELF
TRBV28,TRBD1,TRBJ2-4,few,ASSLTRGRDLKNIQY
TRBV5-8,TRBD2,TRBJ2-5,.,ASSFLIAGGETQY
TRBV3-1,.,TRBJ2-7,.,ASSFRRGEQC
TRBV5-1,TRBD1,TRBJ1-4,.,ASSPGQGFEKLF
TRBV6-2/TRBV6-3,.,TRBJ1-4,.,ASSPRPGKTNEKLF